This T cell receptor (beta chain) was observed in a study of blood T cell repertoires in COVID-19. Study as a whole: Acute-phase and convalescent COVID-19 samples originated in the United States, Italy and Spain. From T cells, B-cell-depleted T cells, or PBMCs came the material, which was cDNA or gDNA.

The CDR3 is made up of 15 amino acids. CDR1 is MNHEY, CDR2 SVGAGI, per germline. The ends lost 1 base at V and 6 bases at J; junction bases unmatched: 5. As originally analysed: Amplification of reference gene primers was used by the study to estimate nucleated cell counts. Assay used: immunoSEQ multiplex PCR; TCRdb lists only in-frame clones, some missing. The V and J calls and the clone size are those of that table, but D and trimming were determined from the DNA. The table records about 280,000 clones, 65% to 90% of them present only once. The V call is TRBV6-5, the J call TRBJ2-2; 7 nucleotides agree with TRBD1. This TCR came from a man aged 45-60 years with active or convalescent COVID-19. The sequencing input was peripheral blood. In nucleotides, the CDR3 is TGTGCCAGCAGTTACTTAGGGGGCGGTCCCGGGGAGCTGTTTTTT. Residues: CASSYLGGGPGELFF.